This TCR beta chain comes out of a study of a mutant IDH1 vaccine in newly diagnosed glioma. This sample's time point: baseline, week 1 (first vaccination visit). Treatment here: pre-vaccination baseline after standard-of-care therapy. CDR3 length equals 13 residues. Germline V gene lookup returns CDR1 SGDLS and CDR2 YYNGEE. Trimming took 4 bases from V and 5 from J, leaving 13 bases between them. Sequencing used immunoSEQ multiplex PCR; TCRdb keeps in-frame clones, though not all of them. The sample shows 30,000 to 40,000 clones, approximately 78% of them seen only once. The chain carries TRBV9 and TRBJ2-7; a possible D gene is TRBD1 (6 bases). Here the sequenced sample was PBMCs, taken from a glioma patient treated with radiotherapy, temozolomide or both. This TCR derives from a man aged 35-49 years with glioma. Some clones in this sample may be carry-over from other donors' samples. CDR3 sequence: CASSPNRVDEQYF. In DNA, the CDR3 is TGTGCCAGCAGCCCAAACAGGGTCGACGAGCAGTACTTC.